What follows is one T cell receptor beta chain and its context. The antigen is unknown. Next came a second PCR, run for about 6 to 12 cycles, which used a sample-barcoded 5' primer along with a J-beta primer mix. TCRdb re-called the 5' RACE reads through MiXCR, storing one row per CDR3 protein. The table records some 700,000 distinct CDR3 sequences, roughly 20% of them present only once. In terms of origin and age, donors were healthy Caucasian individuals from Russia aged 6 to 90. No fewer than 6.5 million PBMCs went into each sample. The data belong to a study of blood T cells in healthy people across ages. Study-wide results and limits: Donor CMV status, an unknown factor, possibly confounded changes in expanded clonotypes.

The clonotype comes from a man between 70 and 80 years old in good health. The sample comprised blood.

This CDR3 is CSVEGAQDSNYGYTF. CDR3 coding DNA: TGCAGCGTTGAAGGAGCTCAGGACTCGAACTATGGCTACACCTTC. The chain recombines TRBV29-1 with TRBJ1-2; D remains unclear. CDR1 and CDR2 from the germline V gene are SQVTM and ANQGSEA. Trimming took off 1 base at V and 2 bases at J, with 14 bases between the two ends. There are 15 residues in the CDR3.